This TCR beta chain was profiled in a study of shared clonotypes between healthy human individuals. Findings and limits, study-wide: Sampling was confined to blood; repertoires within tissues likely differ.

This table comes from immunoSEQ multiplex PCR, and its TCRdb copy is limited to in-frame clones, with some not included. The data show 1.4 million or so clones, around 98.5% seen once. Adult donors, all healthy and HIV-negative, had no recent acute infections or vaccinations. Per germline, CDR1 MNHNY and CDR2 SVGAGI (reference sequence). V was pared by 2 bases and J by 0 bases, with 9 bases between. The CDR3 is 15 residues long. Worth noting for this clone: Its antigen is not known. Within the sample, other DNA sequences also encode this same CDR3.

This chain uses TRBV6-6 with TRBJ2-3, with D possibly called TRBD1 or TRBD2 (6 bases each). The specimen sequenced was naive CD4+ T cells sorted from blood. Subset denoted: CD45RA+ positively selected. This receptor was obtained from a man younger than 45 in good health. In DNA, the CDR3 is TGTGCCAGCAGTTACAGGGGGGCGAGCACAGATACGCAGTATTTT. It yields the protein CASSYRGASTDTQYF.